The T cell receptor beta chain described here comes from a study of T cell responses to AZD1222 COVID-19 vaccine. Regarding the study as a whole: Donors in the cohort were predominantly white British and more often female, and clonal diversity was possibly underestimated. Nearly half of spike-specific TCRs reportedly target variant regions that are unmutated in the B.1.351 and B.1.1.7 variants. Regions 160-218 and 743-854 held dominance among vaccine-associated CD4 TCRs, which spanned spike.

Libraries were prepared by immunoSEQ multiplex PCR; TCRdb keeps only in-frame clonotypes and omits some of them. This sample carries about 140,000 clones, with 2.2% going to the ten biggest clones. As regards this clone: Its antigen is undetermined.

The CDR3 is 14 residues long. Germline CDR1 and CDR2: LNHDA and SQIVND (reference sequence). Trimming cost V 6 bases and J 4 bases, with 15 bases left between them. The sequencing sample was made of peripheral blood. This sequence joins TRBV19 and TRBJ1-2; weak D call: TRBD1 (6 bases). This receptor was identified in an adult in good health. The CDR3 DNA reads as TGTGCCAGTAGCCTGGACAGTTTGGGCTATGGCTACACCTTC. Translation: CASSLDSLGYGYTF. The full variable domain, with the rest looked up from reference TRBV19 and TRBJ1-2, is DGGITQSPKYLFRKEGQNVTLSCEQNLNHDAMYWYRQDPGQGLRLIYYSQIVNDFQKGDIAEGYSVSREKKESFPLTVTSAQKNPTAFYLCASSLDSLGYGYTFGSGTRLTVV.